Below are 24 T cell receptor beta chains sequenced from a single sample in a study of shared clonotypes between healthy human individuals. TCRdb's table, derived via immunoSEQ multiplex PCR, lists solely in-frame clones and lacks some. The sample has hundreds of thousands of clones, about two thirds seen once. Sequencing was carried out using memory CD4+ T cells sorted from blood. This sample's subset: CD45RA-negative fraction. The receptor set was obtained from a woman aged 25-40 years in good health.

CDR3 nucleotide sequence: TGTGCCAGCAGCGTAGGGGATACCTACGAGCAGTACTTC. Amino acid sequence: CASSVGDTYEQYF. V and J are TRBV9 and TRBJ2-7, with unresolved D. This CDR3 spans 13 amino acids. The germline V gene has CDR1 SGDLS and CDR2 YYNGEE. Trimming left V 0 bases short and J 2 bases short, with 6 bases between.

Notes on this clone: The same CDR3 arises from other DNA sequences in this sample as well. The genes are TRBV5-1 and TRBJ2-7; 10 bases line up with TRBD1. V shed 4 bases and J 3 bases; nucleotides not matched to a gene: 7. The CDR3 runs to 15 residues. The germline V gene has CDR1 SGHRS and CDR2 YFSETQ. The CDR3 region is CASSDRTGGIYEQYF. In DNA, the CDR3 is TGCGCCAGCAGCGACCGGACAGGGGGTATCTACGAGCAGTACTTC.

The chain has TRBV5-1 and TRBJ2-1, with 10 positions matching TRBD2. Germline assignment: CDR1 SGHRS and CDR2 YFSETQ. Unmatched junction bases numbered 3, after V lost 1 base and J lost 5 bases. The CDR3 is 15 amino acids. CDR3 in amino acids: CASSLPLAGNNEQFF. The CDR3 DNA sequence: TGCGCCAGCAGCTTGCCACTAGCGGGAAACAATGAGCAGTTCTTC.

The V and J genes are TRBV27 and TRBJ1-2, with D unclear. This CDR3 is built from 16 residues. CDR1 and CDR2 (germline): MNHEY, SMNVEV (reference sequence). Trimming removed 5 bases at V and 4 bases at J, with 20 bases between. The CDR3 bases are TGTGCCAGCAGTCTGACGCCCTCGGACGCATTCTATGGCTACACCTTC. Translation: CASSLTPSDAFYGYTF.

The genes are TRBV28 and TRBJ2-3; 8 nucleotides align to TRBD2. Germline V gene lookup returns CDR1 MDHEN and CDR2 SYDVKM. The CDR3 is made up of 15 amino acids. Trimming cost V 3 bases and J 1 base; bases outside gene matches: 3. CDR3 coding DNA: TGTGCCAGCAGTTTCTCGACTAGCGGCACAGATACGCAGTATTTT. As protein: CASSFSTSGTDTQYF.

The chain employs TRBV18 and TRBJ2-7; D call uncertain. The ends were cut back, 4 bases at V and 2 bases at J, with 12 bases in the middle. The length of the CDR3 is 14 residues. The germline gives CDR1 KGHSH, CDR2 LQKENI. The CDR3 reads CASSRAGAAYEQYF. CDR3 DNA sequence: TGTGCCAGCTCACGGGCCGGAGCAGCCTACGAGCAGTACTTC.

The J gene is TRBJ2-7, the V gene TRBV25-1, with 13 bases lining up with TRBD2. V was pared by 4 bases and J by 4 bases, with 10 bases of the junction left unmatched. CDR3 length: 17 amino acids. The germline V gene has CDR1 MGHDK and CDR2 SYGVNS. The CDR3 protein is CASSGGLAGYERYEQYF. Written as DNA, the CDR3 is TGTGCCAGCAGTGGGGGACTAGCGGGATATGAGCGGTACGAGCAGTACTTC.

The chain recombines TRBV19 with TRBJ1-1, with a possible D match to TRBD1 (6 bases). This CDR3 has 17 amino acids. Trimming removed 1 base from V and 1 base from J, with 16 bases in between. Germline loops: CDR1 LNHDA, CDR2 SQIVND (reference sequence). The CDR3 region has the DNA TGTGCCAGTAGTATAGTAGCGGGGGGCAAATCGAACACTGAAGCTTTCTTT. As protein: CASSIVAGGKSNTEAFF.

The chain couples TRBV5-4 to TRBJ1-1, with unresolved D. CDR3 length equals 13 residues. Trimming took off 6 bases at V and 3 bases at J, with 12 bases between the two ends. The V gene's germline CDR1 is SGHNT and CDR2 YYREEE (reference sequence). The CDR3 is CASKDGGYTEAFF. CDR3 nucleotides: TGTGCCAGCAAAGACGGAGGGTACACTGAAGCTTTCTTT.

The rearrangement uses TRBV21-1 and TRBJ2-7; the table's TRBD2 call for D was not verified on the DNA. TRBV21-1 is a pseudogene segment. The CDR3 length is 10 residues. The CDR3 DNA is TGTGCCAGCACTAGGCGCGAGCAGTACTTC. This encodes CASTRREQYF.

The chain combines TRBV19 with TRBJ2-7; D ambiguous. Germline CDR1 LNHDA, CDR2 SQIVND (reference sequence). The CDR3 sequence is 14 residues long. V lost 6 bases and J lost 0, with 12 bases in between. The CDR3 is CASSSTRGSYEQYF. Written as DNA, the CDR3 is TGTGCCAGTAGCTCTACCCGAGGCTCCTACGAGCAGTACTTC.

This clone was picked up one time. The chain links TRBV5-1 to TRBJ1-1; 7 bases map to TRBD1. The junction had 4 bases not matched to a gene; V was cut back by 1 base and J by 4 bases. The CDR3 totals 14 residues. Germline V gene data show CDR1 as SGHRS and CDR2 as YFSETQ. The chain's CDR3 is CASSLTGDGTEAFF. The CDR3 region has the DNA TGCGCCAGCAGCTTGACAGGGGATGGCACTGAAGCTTTCTTT.

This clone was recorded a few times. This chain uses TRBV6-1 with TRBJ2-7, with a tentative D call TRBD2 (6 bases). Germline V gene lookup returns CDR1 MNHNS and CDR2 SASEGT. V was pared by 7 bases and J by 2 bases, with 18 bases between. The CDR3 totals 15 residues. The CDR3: CASNQRPGRTYEQYF. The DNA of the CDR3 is TGTGCCAGCAACCAGCGCCCCGGGAGAACCTACGAGCAGTACTTC.

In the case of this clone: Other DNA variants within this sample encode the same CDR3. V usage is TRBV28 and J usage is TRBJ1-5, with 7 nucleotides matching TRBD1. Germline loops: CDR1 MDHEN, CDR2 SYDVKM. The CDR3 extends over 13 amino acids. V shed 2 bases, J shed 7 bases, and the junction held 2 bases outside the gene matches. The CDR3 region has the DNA TGTGCCAGCAGTTTACGACAGGGACAGCCCCAGCATTTT. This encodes CASSLRQGQPQHF.

CDR3 residues: CASSVSGTGAYEQYF. CDR3 sequence (DNA): TGTGCCAGTAGTGTCTCCGGGACAGGGGCCTACGAGCAGTACTTC. The chain combines TRBV19 with TRBJ2-7; TRBD1 agrees at 10 bases. Germline V gives CDR1 LNHDA, CDR2 SQIVND (reference sequence). The CDR3 has 15 amino acids. V gave up 5 bases and J gave up 2 bases; unmatched junction bases: 6.

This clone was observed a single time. This chain's CDR3 is CASSNPGQGLGGYTF. CDR3 sequence (DNA): TGTGCCAGCAGCAATCCGGGACAGGGTTTGGGGGGCTACACCTTC. J is TRBJ1-2 and V is TRBV7-2, with 9 bases fitting TRBD1. Trimming cost V 5 bases and J 8 bases; bases outside gene matches: 12. Germline CDR1 SGHTA, CDR2 FQGNSA. This CDR3 is 15 amino acids long.

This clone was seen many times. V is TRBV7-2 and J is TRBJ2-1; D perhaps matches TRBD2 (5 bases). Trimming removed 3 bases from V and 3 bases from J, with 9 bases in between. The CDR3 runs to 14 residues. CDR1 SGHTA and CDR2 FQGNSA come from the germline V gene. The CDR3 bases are TGTGCCAGCAGCTTCCCGGGATACTACAATGAGCAGTTCTTC. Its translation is CASSFPGYYNEQFF.

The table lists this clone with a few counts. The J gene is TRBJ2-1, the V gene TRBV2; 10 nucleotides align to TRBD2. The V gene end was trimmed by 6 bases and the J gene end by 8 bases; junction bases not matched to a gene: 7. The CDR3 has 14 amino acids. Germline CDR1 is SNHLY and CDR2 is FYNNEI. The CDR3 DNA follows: TGTGCCAGCAGACCGGGACTAGCGCCGCATGAGCAGTTCTTC. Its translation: CASRPGLAPHEQFF.

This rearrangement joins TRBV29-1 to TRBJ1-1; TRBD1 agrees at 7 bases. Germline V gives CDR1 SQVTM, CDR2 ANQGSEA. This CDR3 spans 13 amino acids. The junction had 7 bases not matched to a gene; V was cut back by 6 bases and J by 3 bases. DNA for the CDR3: TGCAGCGTGGATGGGACAGACCACACTGAAGCTTTCTTT. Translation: CSVDGTDHTEAFF.

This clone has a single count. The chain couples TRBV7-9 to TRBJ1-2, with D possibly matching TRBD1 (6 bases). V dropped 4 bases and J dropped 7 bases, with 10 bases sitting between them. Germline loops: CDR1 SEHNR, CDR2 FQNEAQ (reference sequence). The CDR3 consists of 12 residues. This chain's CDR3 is CASSYQQGGYTF. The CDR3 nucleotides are TGTGCCAGCAGCTATCAACAGGGTGGCTACACCTTC.

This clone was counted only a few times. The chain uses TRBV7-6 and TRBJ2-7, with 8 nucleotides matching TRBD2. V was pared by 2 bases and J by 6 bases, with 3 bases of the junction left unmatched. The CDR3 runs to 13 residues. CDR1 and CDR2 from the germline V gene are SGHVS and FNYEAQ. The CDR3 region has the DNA TGTGCCAGCAGCTTACAGGGGACTAGCGAGCAGTACTTC. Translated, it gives CASSLQGTSEQYF.

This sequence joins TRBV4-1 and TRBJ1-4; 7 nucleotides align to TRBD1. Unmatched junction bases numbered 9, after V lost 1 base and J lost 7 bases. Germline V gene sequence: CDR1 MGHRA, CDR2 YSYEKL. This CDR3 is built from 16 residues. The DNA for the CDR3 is TGCGCCAGCAGCCAAGGTTCCCTGACAGGGAGTGAAAAACTGTTTTTT. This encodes CASSQGSLTGSEKLFF.

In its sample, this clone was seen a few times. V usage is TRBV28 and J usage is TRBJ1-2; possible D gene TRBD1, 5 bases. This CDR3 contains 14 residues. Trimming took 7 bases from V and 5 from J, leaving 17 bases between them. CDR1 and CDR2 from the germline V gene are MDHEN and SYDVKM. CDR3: CASTNSGTLYGYTF. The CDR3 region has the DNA TGTGCCAGCACCAATTCCGGGACCCTTTATGGCTACACCTTC.

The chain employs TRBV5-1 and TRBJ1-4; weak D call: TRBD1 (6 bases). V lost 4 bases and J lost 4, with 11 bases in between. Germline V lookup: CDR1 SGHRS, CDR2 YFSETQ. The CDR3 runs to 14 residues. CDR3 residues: CASSPGQINEKLFF. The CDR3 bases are TGCGCCAGCAGCCCGGGACAAATTAATGAAAAACTGTTTTTT. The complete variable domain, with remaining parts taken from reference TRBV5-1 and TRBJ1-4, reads KAGVTQTPRYLIKTRGQQVTLSCSPISGHRSVSWYQQTPGQGLQFLFEYFSETQRNKGNFPGRFSGRQFSNSRSEMNVSTLELGDSALYLCASSPGQINEKLFFGSGTQLSVL.